These 7 T cell receptor beta chains were sequenced from one sample in a study of blood T cell repertoires in COVID-19. Repertoires were generated with immunoSEQ multiplex PCR, while TCRdb's copy carries only in-frame clones and drops some. The sample shows some 200,000 clones, 84% of them seen only once. Sequencing input: peripheral blood. The receptor set was obtained from a human donor with acute or convalescent COVID-19. The donor label of this sample is uncertain.

The DNA for the CDR3 is TGTGCCAGCAGGATCGGATTAGCGGGTGTCTACGAGCAGTACTTC. It yields the protein CASRIGLAGVYEQYF. V usage is TRBV6-6 and J usage is TRBJ2-7; TRBD2 matches 7 bases. The V gene end was trimmed by 6 bases and the J gene end by 3 bases; junction bases not matched to a gene: 11. The CDR3 spans 15 residues. Germline CDR1 reads MNHNY; CDR2 reads SVGAGI (reference sequence).

This chain uses TRBV10-1 with TRBJ1-1, with 9 positions matching TRBD1. Losses at the gene ends were 0 bases for V and 1 base for J; bases not matched to a gene: 9. CDR3 length: 18 residues. From germline, CDR1 is WNHNN and CDR2 SYGVQD (reference sequence). The DNA of the CDR3 is TGCGCCAGCAGTGAGTCGGGAACCGGGACAGGGTCGAACACTGAAGCTTTCTTT. It encodes CASSESGTGTGSNTEAFF.

The chain is built from TRBV2 and TRBJ2-5; the D gene is possibly TRBD1 (5 bases). Germline V gene lookup returns CDR1 SNHLY and CDR2 FYNNEI. V lost 6 bases and J lost 5, with 19 bases in between. CDR3 length equals 15 residues. CDR3 sequence reads: CASRSMGQVPETQYF. The CDR3 DNA reads TGTGCCAGCAGGTCGATGGGGCAGGTCCCGGAGACCCAGTACTTC.

The chain carries TRBV10-1 and TRBJ1-2; no definite D call. Trimming removed 6 bases at V and 3 bases at J, with 14 bases between. This CDR3 spans 14 amino acids. Germline V gene lookup returns CDR1 WNHNN and CDR2 SYGVQD (reference sequence). The CDR3: CASSCALRYYGYTF. CDR3 sequence (DNA): TGCGCCAGCAGCTGTGCCCTGAGGTACTATGGCTACACCTTC.

The rearrangement links TRBV7-2 to TRBJ1-2; 7 bases fit TRBD1. The CDR3 has 14 amino acids. Germline V lookup: CDR1 SGHTA, CDR2 FQGNSA. V lost 5 bases to trimming and J lost 4 bases; unmatched junction nucleotides: 7. This CDR3 reads CASSQGQQSYGYTF. The CDR3 bases are TGTGCCAGCAGCCAGGGACAGCAAAGCTATGGCTACACCTTC. The whole variable domain, remainder taken from reference TRBV7-2 and TRBJ1-2, is GAGVSQSPSNKVTEKGKDVELRCDPISGHTALYWYRQSLGQGLEFLIYFQGNSAPDKSGLPSDRFSAERTGGSVSTLTIQRTQQEDSAVYLCASSQGQQSYGYTFGSGTRLTVV.

This chain uses TRBV7-2 with TRBJ2-7; D may be TRBD1 (5 bases). The germline V gene encodes CDR1 SGHTA and CDR2 FQGNSA. Trimming removed 3 bases from V and 4 bases from J, with 10 bases in between. There are 13 residues in the CDR3. Here the CDR3 reads CASSLGLEYEQYF. Written as DNA, the CDR3 is TGTGCCAGCAGCTTGGGGCTCGAATACGAGCAGTACTTC.

This chain uses TRBV2 with TRBJ2-3; TRBD2 matches 11 bases. V lost 2 bases to trimming and J lost 1 base; unmatched junction nucleotides: 5. The CDR3 sequence is 17 residues long. Germline V gene lookup returns CDR1 SNHLY and CDR2 FYNNEI. CDR3 region: CASSELAGGRGTDTQYF. Here the CDR3 DNA reads TGTGCCAGCAGTGAACTAGCGGGGGGCCGGGGCACAGATACGCAGTATTTT.